The 3 T cell receptor beta chains below come from one sample, sequenced in a study of blood T cell repertoires in COVID-19 (TCRdb year 2020). Library creation used the immunoSEQ multiplex PCR assay. In TCRdb, the immuneACCESS table is reduced to in-frame sequences with V and J assigned. These tables do not hold every clone; where another copy was compared, an unresolved V gene accounts for under half, and the others remain unexplained. The sample data list roughly 90,000 clones, and around 81% of these were observed just once. Around 3.1% of the sample goes to the ten largest clones. The specimen was peripheral blood. These receptors were obtained from a middle-aged man with acute or convalescent COVID-19.

V usage is TRBV9 and J usage is TRBJ2-3; 16 bases map to TRBD2. The germline gives CDR1 SGDLS, CDR2 YYNGEE. This CDR3 is built from 18 residues. Trimming took 0 bases from V and 1 from J; bases not matched to a gene: 2. The CDR3 sequence: CASSVVGTSGRGTDTQYF. Written as DNA, the CDR3 is TGTGCCAGCAGCGTAGTGGGGACTAGCGGGAGGGGCACAGATACGCAGTATTTT.

The chain joins TRBV19 to TRBJ2-2, with 8 bases that match TRBD1. Germline loops: CDR1 LNHDA, CDR2 SQIVND (reference sequence). V was clipped by 6 bases and J by 6 bases; unmatched bases: 9. The CDR3 runs 15 residues. The CDR3 DNA follows: TGTGCCAGTAGCCAACAGGGGGGAGTTTCCGGGGAGCTGTTTTTT. This gives the protein CASSQQGGVSGELFF.

This clone was counted once. The rearrangement links TRBV6-5 to TRBJ2-7, with 11 bases that match TRBD1. With 2 bases clipped from V and 6 bases from J, the junction kept 6 bases outside the gene matches. Per the germline V gene, CDR1 is MNHEY and CDR2 is SVGAGI. The CDR3 is 15 amino acids. This CDR3 reads CASSYGTGGLTEQYF. The CDR3 nucleotides are TGTGCCAGCAGTTACGGGACAGGGGGTCTAACCGAGCAGTACTTC.